Below are 12 T cell receptor beta chains sequenced from a single sample in a study of shared clonotypes between healthy human individuals (TCRdb year 2020). Libraries were constructed by the immunoSEQ multiplex PCR assay. TCRdb retrieved this table from immuneACCESS and kept in-frame rearrangements only. Not all clones are present; in checked studies, unresolved V genes account for under half, and no reason is known for the remainder. This sample lists about 1 million clones; about 75% were detected once. 1.4% of the sample belongs to the ten largest clones. Sequenced material: memory CD4+ T cells sorted from blood. According to the study, the label for this sample's cell subset or site signals: CD45RA-negative fraction. These receptors were obtained from a man between 18 and 35 years old in good health.

Only a few counts were recorded for this clone. The chain recombines TRBV2 with TRBJ2-5; the match to TRBD2 covers 10 bases. V was pared by 6 bases and J by 5 bases, with 9 bases of the junction left unmatched. Germline values: CDR1 SNHLY, CDR2 FYNNEI. The CDR3 is 15 amino acids. The CDR3 coding sequence is TGTGCCAGCAGACAAGCTAGCGGGAGTTCGGAGACCCAGTACTTC. Translating it yields CASRQASGSSETQYF.

The gene calls are TRBV28 and TRBJ1-5; tentatively, D is TRBD1 (5 bases). The CDR3 is 15 amino acids. The germline gives CDR1 MDHEN, CDR2 SYDVKM. The V end lost 7 bases, the J end lost 2 bases, and 15 bases lay between the germline ends. CDR3 loop: CASIPSGLGNQPQHF. The CDR3, as DNA: TGTGCCAGCATCCCCTCGGGGCTGGGCAATCAGCCCCAGCATTTT.

This clone was counted once. CDR3 DNA: TGTGCCAGCAGTCCACCTAGCGGGAACTACAATGAGCAGTTCTTC. The encoded protein is CASSPPSGNYNEQFF. V gene TRBV28 combines with J gene TRBJ2-1; 9 bases agree with TRBD2. The germline CDR1 and CDR2 sequences are MDHEN and SYDVKM. V lost 5 bases to trimming and J lost 3 bases; unmatched junction nucleotides: 5. The CDR3 has 15 amino acids.

This clone was detected many times. The chain joins TRBV30 to TRBJ2-1; D is unresolved. The CDR3 has 13 amino acids. Per germline, CDR1 GTSNPN and CDR2 SVGIG (reference sequence). Trimming cost V 0 bases and J 14 bases, with 17 bases left between them. CDR3 loop: CAWSVSVSGLKFF. DNA for the CDR3: TGTGCCTGGAGTGTGTCAGTCTCCGGATTAAAGTTCTTC.

The chain uses TRBV6-5 and TRBJ2-1; TRBD1 or TRBD2 may be the D gene (6 bases each). The germline V gene has CDR1 MNHEY and CDR2 SVGAGI. The CDR3 runs to 15 residues. V gave up 6 bases and J gave up 5 bases, with 17 bases separating them. Here the CDR3 DNA reads TGTGCCAGCAGACGGGGGCCGAAATTGGACAATGAGCAGTTCTTC. Its translation: CASRRGPKLDNEQFF.

This chain uses TRBV5-1 with TRBJ1-1; TRBD1 aligns across 9 bases. This CDR3 comprises 14 residues. Germline CDR1 and CDR2: SGHRS and YFSETQ. Unmatched junction bases numbered 5, after V lost 4 bases and J lost 4 bases. CDR3 amino acids: CASSPSQGATEAFF. Written as DNA, the CDR3 is TGCGCCAGCAGCCCCTCACAGGGGGCCACTGAAGCTTTCTTT.

The chain joins TRBV2 to TRBJ2-7; D might be TRBD1 (6 bases). This CDR3 spans 14 amino acids. Germline CDR1 is SNHLY and CDR2 is FYNNEI. Between the trimmed V and J ends, which lost 3 bases and 1 base, there was a span of 10 bases. In DNA, the CDR3 is TGTGCCAGCAGTGACGGGACAAATTCCTACGAGCAGTACTTC. This gives the protein CASSDGTNSYEQYF.

The gene calls are TRBV10-3 and TRBJ2-7; D is unclear. The V end was cut by 5 bases, the J end by 5 bases, with 13 bases between. Germline V lookup: CDR1 ENHRY, CDR2 SYGVKD. The CDR3 covers 13 residues. CDR3 in DNA: TGTGCCATCAGTTGGTCGAGGAGCCACGAGCAGTACTTC. Encoded protein: CAISWSRSHEQYF.

This chain uses TRBV6-6 with TRBJ2-4, with 9 bases that match TRBD2. V shed 6 bases and J 4 bases; nucleotides not matched to a gene: 10. Germline V lookup: CDR1 MNHNY, CDR2 SVGAGI (reference sequence). The CDR3 has 16 residues. CDR3 residues: CASSPEATSGKNIQYF. The CDR3 DNA reads as TGTGCCAGCAGCCCTGAGGCGACTAGCGGAAAAAACATTCAGTACTTC.

This clone showed up just a few times. The chain recombines TRBV19 with TRBJ1-1, with D maybe TRBD1 (6 bases). This CDR3 spans 13 amino acids. Germline V gene data show CDR1 as LNHDA and CDR2 as SQIVND (reference sequence). Trimming took off 4 bases at V and 8 bases at J, with 14 bases between the two ends. CDR3 sequence reads: CASSRGRDREAFF. CDR3 DNA sequence: TGTGCCAGTAGTAGGGGACGCGACAGGGAAGCTTTCTTT.

The V gene is TRBV9, the J gene TRBJ1-1; a weak D match, TRBD1 (5 bases). Germline CDR1 SGDLS, CDR2 YYNGEE. Trimming left V 3 bases short and J 8 bases short, with 20 bases between. The CDR3 is 15 amino acids. This CDR3 reads CASSGGGGSNPEAFF. The CDR3, as DNA: TGTGCCAGCAGCGGAGGCGGGGGTAGTAATCCCGAAGCTTTCTTT.

The chain combines TRBV13 with TRBJ2-1; a possible D gene is TRBD1 (6 bases). Germline-derived CDR1 and CDR2 are PRHDT and FYEKMQ (reference sequence). The germline V and J ends were trimmed by 5 bases and 2 bases, with 19 bases remaining between them. This CDR3 has 17 residues. The CDR3 region has the DNA TGTGCCAGCAGCCCCCCCGCGATGAGGACAGCCTACAATGAGCAGTTCTTC. Protein product: CASSPPAMRTAYNEQFF.